These T cell receptor beta chains were read from a single sample in a study of graft-versus-host responses after intestinal transplantation. Clones were sequenced by immunoSEQ multiplex PCR, and TCRdb holds only the in-frame ones, with some missing. The sample holds 9,000 to 10,000 clones, less than 90% seen once. The sequenced sample was ileum tissue, obtained around 760 days after intestinal transplantation. Receptors originate from a human patient who received an intestinal transplant, so some T cells may come from the graft donor. The CDR3 runs from the conserved cysteine through the conserved F or W. The order of the fields is CDR3 length, V gene, J gene, clone size, D gene, CDR3 DNA, CDR3 protein. A D gene is named only where the DNA matches it firmly. The size field is filled for only some rows; it gives once, few, many or a size class.

12,TRBV10-3,TRBJ2-7,.,.,TGTGCCATCAGTGCCGACTCCTACGAGCAGTACTTC,CAISADSYEQYF
15,TRBV5-1,TRBJ2-5,.,TRBD1,TGCGCCAGCAGCTCTCAGACAGGGGCCGGGGAGACCCAGTACTTC,CASSSQTGAGETQYF
14,TRBV5-8,TRBJ2-7,.,.,TGTGCCAGCACCCGAGGAGGGGGACGAGGCGAGCAGTACTTC,CASTRGGGRGEQYF
13,TRBV7-9,TRBJ1-5,.,.,TGTGCCAGCAGCTTTACGGGCAATCAGCCCCAGCATTTT,CASSFTGNQPQHF
16,TRBV10-2,TRBJ2-3,.,TRBD2,TGCGCCAGCAGTGACGGGGGGGGCGGACTCACAGATACGCAGTATTTT,CASSDGGGGLTDTQYF
16,TRBV18,TRBJ2-1,.,TRBD2,TGTGCCAGCTCACCACCGAGCGGGAGGGCCACCAATGAGCAGTTCTTC,CASSPPSGRATNEQFF
14,TRBV15,TRBJ1-5,.,.,TGTGCCACCAGCAGAGGGACGTCGAATCAGCCCCAGCATTTT,CATSRGTSNQPQHF
12,TRBV6-1,TRBJ2-7,once,.,TGTGCCAGCAGTATTTCAGGGTACGAGCAGTACTTC,CASSISGYEQYF
12,TRBV29-1,TRBJ2-5,.,.,TGCAGCGTTGAGACTCAGAAAGAGACCCAGTACTTC,CSVETQKETQYF
14,TRBV2,TRBJ2-7,.,.,TGTGCCAGCAGTGGGACTGCTGTTGGGTTGCTGCAGTACTTC,CASSGTAVGLLQYF
15,TRBV23-1,TRBJ1-5,.,.,TGCGCCAGCAGAGTCACTGACAGAGGCAATCAGCCCCAGCATTTT,CASRVTDRGNQPQHF
10,TRBV20-1,TRBJ2-5,.,.,TGCAGTGCTAGCCCAGAGACCCAGTACTTC,CSASPETQYF
13,TRBV10-1,TRBJ1-1,.,.,TGCGCCAGCAGTGTCGGGGGTAGGGGTGAAGCTTTCTTT,CASSVGGRGEAFF
16,TRBV7-2,TRBJ2-7,.,.,TGTGCCAGCAGCATTTCAACCTTAGACGGGATCTACGAGCAGTACTTC,CASSISTLDGIYEQYF
13,TRBV14,TRBJ2-7,few,.,TGTGCCAGCAGCCCGACTAGTTCCTACGAGCAGTACTTC,CASSPTSSYEQYF
17,TRBV18,TRBJ2-1,.,.,TGTGCCAGCTCACCACCGAATTTGCCAACAGGGCTGGGCGAGCAGTTCTTC,CASSPPNLPTGLGEQFF
15,TRBV6-1,TRBJ2-3,.,.,TGTGCCAGCAGTGGGCGACTAGTTCAATCAGATACGCAGTATTTT,CASSGRLVQSDTQYF
15,TRBV6-6,TRBJ2-1,few,.,TGTGCCAGCAGGGAGGGGACTGTCTCCTACAATGAGCAGTTCTTC,CASREGTVSYNEQFF
15,TRBV5-5,TRBJ2-1,once,TRBD2,TGTGCCAGCAGCCGCGGACTAGCGGGAGGCCTCGAGCAGTTCTTC,CASSRGLAGGLEQFF
16,TRBV10-3,TRBJ2-3,.,TRBD2,TGTGCCACCAAGCGGGAGGGCGGAATAGGCACAGATACGCAGTATTTT,CATKREGGIGTDTQYF
15,TRBV6-1,TRBJ2-3,.,TRBD1,TGTGCCAGCACCCCAGGACAGGGGGTGACAGATACGCAGTATTTT,CASTPGQGVTDTQYF
15,TRBV28,TRBJ2-7,once,TRBD1,TGTGCCAGCAGCCCCTCGACAGGGGCATACTACGAGCAGTACTTC,CASSPSTGAYYEQYF
14,TRBV30,TRBJ2-7,.,.,TGTGCCTGGAGCCAGGGGTCCACCCCCTACGAGCAGTACTTC,CAWSQGSTPYEQYF
14,TRBV6-5,TRBJ1-1,.,.,TGTGCCAGCAGTGACTACTCGCCGAACACTGAAGCTTTCTTT,CASSDYSPNTEAFF
17,TRBV12-5,TRBJ2-3,.,TRBD2,TGTGCTAGTGGCTGGGTCGGCAACTGGCGGGAGACAGATACGCAGTATTTT,CASGWVGNWRETDTQYF
15,TRBV7-3,TRBJ2-6,.,.,TGTGCCAGCAGCCGTCCGTCCTCTGGGGCCAACGTCCTGACTTTC,CASSRPSSGANVLTF
11,TRBV7-2,TRBJ1-2,.,.,TGTGCCAGCAGCCCCCTTTATGGCTACACCTTC,CASSPLYGYTF
15,TRBV27,TRBJ2-3,.,TRBD2,TGTGCCAGCAGTATCGGACTAGCTGGGACAGATACGCAGTATTTT,CASSIGLAGTDTQYF